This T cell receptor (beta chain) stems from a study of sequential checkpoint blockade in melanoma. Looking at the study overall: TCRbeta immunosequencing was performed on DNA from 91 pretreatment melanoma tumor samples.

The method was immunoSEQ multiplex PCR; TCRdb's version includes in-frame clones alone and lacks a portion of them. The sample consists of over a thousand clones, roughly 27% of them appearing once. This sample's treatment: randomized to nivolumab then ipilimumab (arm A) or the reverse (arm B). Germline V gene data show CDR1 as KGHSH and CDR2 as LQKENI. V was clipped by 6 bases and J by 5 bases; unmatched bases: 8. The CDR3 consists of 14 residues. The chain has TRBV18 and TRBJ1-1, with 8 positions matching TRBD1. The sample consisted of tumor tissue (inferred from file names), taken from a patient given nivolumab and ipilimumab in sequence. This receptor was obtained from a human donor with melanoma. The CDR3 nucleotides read TGTGCCAGCTCGCCAGGGGGCATCGGGACTGAAGCTTTCTTT. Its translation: CASSPGGIGTEAFF.